Presented here are 14 T cell receptor beta chains from one specimen sequenced in a study of read filtering for tumor transcriptome and immune sequencing. This library used around 0.4 ug RNA and molecular barcoded adaptors spanning alpha/delta and beta/gamma chains. TCRdb re-analysed the reads in MiXCR, keeping a single row per CDR3 protein. Of tens of thousands of distinct CDR3 sequences listed, approximately 18% are singletons. Material: a population of CD138-negative cells sorted from bone marrow. The receptors here all came from a donor over 35 with multiple myeloma.

Notes on this clonotype: A far larger clone is off by one base, so a read error is likely. The rearrangement links TRBV5-1 to TRBJ1-4; D ambiguous. This CDR3 region has 13 residues. Germline loops: CDR1 SGHRS, CDR2 YFSETQ. The CDR3 region has the DNA TGCGCCAGCAGCTTAGGACGGTTAGATACGCGGTATTTT. Protein product: CASSLGRLDTRYF.

This clonotype has a count of ten or more. This sequence joins TRBV29-1 and TRBJ1-2; a possible D gene is TRBD1 (5 bases). The length of the CDR3 is 11 residues. The germline V gene has CDR1 SQVTM and CDR2 ANQGSEA. The chain's CDR3 is CTGARVDGYTF. The DNA of the CDR3 is TGCACCGGGGCGCGGGTTGATGGCTACACCTTC.

This clonotype occurred many times. The J gene is TRBJ1-2, the V gene TRBV20-1; 10 bases map to TRBD1. This CDR3 comprises 16 residues. The V segment lost 2 bases and the J segment 9 bases; nucleotides outside the gene matches: 15. Germline CDR1 is DFQATT and CDR2 is SNEGSKA (reference sequence). The CDR3 coding sequence is TGCAGTGCTAGACAAGGGGCTGGGACAGGGGCGGTTCGCTACACCTTC. It encodes CSARQGAGTGAVRYTF.

Ten or more counts support this clonotype. The chain joins TRBV20-1 to TRBJ1-1; D possibly corresponds to TRBD1 (6 bases). V lost 4 bases and J lost 5, with 17 bases in between. The CDR3 sequence is 14 residues long. CDR1 is DFQATT, CDR2 SNEGSKA, per germline (reference sequence). The CDR3 region is CSAMVALGGTEAFF. CDR3 bases: TGCAGTGCTATGGTTGCCCTAGGGGGAACTGAAGCTTTCTTT.

This clonotype was picked up many times. The gene calls are TRBV3-1 and TRBJ2-1; D is undetermined. The CDR3 totals 14 residues. Germline V gene data show CDR1 as LGHDT and CDR2 as YNNKEL (reference sequence). V gave up 0 bases and J gave up 4 bases, with 7 bases separating them. The CDR3 reads CASSQDTNYNEQFF. CDR3 nucleotides: TGTGCCAGCAGCCAAGATACGAATTACAATGAGCAGTTCTTC.

For this clonotype: At one end the junction does not follow the germline gene, possibly because of a read error. This chain joins TRBV2 and TRBJ2-1; 7 bases map to TRBD2. The CDR3 consists of 15 residues. CDR1 is SNHLY and CDR2 is FYNNEI in the germline V gene. Here the CDR3 DNA reads TGTGCCAGCAGTGAGGGGAGGGGCCCCTACAATGAACAGTTCTTC. This sequence encodes CASSEGRGPYNEQFF.

About this clonotype: A much larger clone differs by one base, so this may be a read error. The chain combines TRBV20-1 with TRBJ1-2; D may be TRBD1 (6 bases). Germline V gene lookup returns CDR1 DFQATT and CDR2 SNEGSKA (reference sequence). This CDR3 is built from 15 residues. The CDR3 DNA sequence: TGCAGTGCAACCCTGCCCCGCAGGGGAGCTTATGGCCACACCTTC. This codes for CSATLPRRGAYGHTF.

Ten or more counts support this clonotype. The DNA for the CDR3 is TGCAGTGCAGGGGTCGGGAATGGCTACACCTTC. Translation: CSAGVGNGYTF. The V and J genes are TRBV20-1 and TRBJ1-2; D is perhaps TRBD1 (5 bases). CDR3 length: 11 amino acids. The V gene lost 6 bases and the J gene lost 6 bases, with 11 bases spanning the gap. The germline gives CDR1 DFQATT, CDR2 SNEGSKA (reference sequence).

Ten or more counts support this clonotype. This chain uses TRBV24-1 with TRBJ2-1, with TRBD2 identical over 7 bases. V dropped 2 bases and J dropped 0; count of bases not matched to a gene: 0. The CDR3 spans 15 residues. Germline V lookup: CDR1 KGHDR, CDR2 SFDVKD. Here the CDR3 DNA reads TGTGCCACCAGTGATTCTAGCGGCTCCTACAATGAGCAGTTCTTC. Protein product: CATSDSSGSYNEQFF.

Concerning this clonotype itself: This sequence may be a read error, since a much larger clone differs from it by one base. This chain joins TRBV19 and TRBJ2-7; 12 bases are a match to TRBD1. Germline V gene sequence: CDR1 LNHDA, CDR2 SQIVND (reference sequence). CDR3 length: 16 amino acids. The CDR3 loop reads CASSAGSGTGGYERYF. Here the CDR3 DNA reads TGTGCCAGTAGCGCCGGGAGCGGGACAGGGGGCTACGAGCGGTACTTC.

Ten or more counts support this clonotype. The V call is TRBV29-1, the J call TRBJ2-1, with 10 bases identical to TRBD2. V was clipped by 3 bases and J by 7 bases; unmatched bases: 6. The CDR3 runs to 14 residues. Per germline, CDR1 SQVTM and CDR2 ANQGSEA. The CDR3 DNA reads as TGCAGCGTTGATCCTAGCGGGAGTAGGAATGAGCAGTTCTTC. Amino acid sequence: CSVDPSGSRNEQFF.

Of note for this clonotype: One end of the junction does not line up with germline, which may come from a read error. The chain joins TRBV7-9 to TRBJ2-3; 10 bases match TRBD2. This CDR3 spans 15 amino acids. Germline loops: CDR1 SEHNR, CDR2 FQNEAQ (reference sequence). CDR3 in amino acids: CASSSVAGGGDTRYF. Written as DNA, the CDR3 is TGTGCCAGCAGCTCGGTAGCGGGAGGTGGAGATACGCGGTATTTT. The complete variable domain, with remaining parts taken from reference TRBV7-9 and TRBJ2-3, reads DTGVSQNPRHKITKRGQNVTFRCDPISEHNRLYWYRQTLGQGPEFLTYFQNEAQLEKSRLLSDRFSAERPKGSFSTLEIQRTEQGDSAMYLCASSSVAGGGDTRYFGPGTRLTVL.

In regard to this clonotype: A read error is likely, as this CDR3 ends without the conserved phenylalanine or tryptophan. V gene TRBV29-1 combines with J gene TRBJ2-7, with 7 bases fitting TRBD2. The J segment lost 9 bases and the V segment lost 6 bases, leaving 17 bases of the junction unmatched. In germline, CDR1 is SQVTM, CDR2 ANQGSEA. The CDR3 length is 14 residues. CDR3 amino acids: CSVTGRCASGGQYL. The CDR3 nucleotides read TGCAGCGTGACGGGCAGGTGTGCCTCGGGGGGGCAGTACCTC.

The chain is built from TRBV7-2 and TRBJ2-3, with D possibly TRBD1 on 5 matching bases. CDR3 length: 15 residues. V dropped 2 bases and J dropped 6 bases, with 15 bases sitting between them. The V gene's germline CDR1 is SGHTA and CDR2 FQGNSA. Here the CDR3 reads CASSLLGPKGDTQYF. The CDR3 DNA is TGTGCCAGCAGCTTATTAGGTCCGAAGGGGGATACGCAGTATTTT.